This entry describes one TCR beta chain. This sample was taken from a study of blood T cell repertoires in COVID-19. The overall study: T cells, B-cell-depleted T cells, or PBMCs supplied cDNA or gDNA.

This CDR3 is 14 amino acids long. The V and J ends lost 3 bases and 8 bases respectively, with 13 bases between them. From germline, CDR1 is MDHEN and CDR2 SYDVKM. Produced via immunoSEQ multiplex PCR; TCRdb's table is partial and in-frame only. The data contain around 15,000 clones, approximately 76% of them singletons. Sequencing was performed on peripheral blood. This TCR was sampled from a man between 65 and 85 years old with active or convalescent COVID-19. This chain uses TRBV28 with TRBJ1-4; a possible D gene is TRBD1 (5 bases). In DNA form, the CDR3 reads TGTGCCAGCAGTTTCCAGGAGGGGTCAGAAAAACTGTTTTTT. Translating gives CASSFQEGSEKLFF. Full variable domain (remainder filled in from reference TRBV28 and TRBJ1-4): DVKVTQSSRYLVKRTGEKVFLECVQDMDHENMFWYRQDPGLGLRLIYFSYDVKMKEKGDIPEGYSVSREKKERFSLILESASTNQTSMYLCASSFQEGSEKLFFGSGTQLSVL.